This TCR beta chain was captured by sequencing in a study of spatial heterogeneity in lung cancer. TCRdb re-analysed the 5' RACE reads in MiXCR, keeping a single row per CDR3 protein. The top ten hold approximately 30% of the sample, which has tens of thousands of distinct CDR3 sequences, roughly a tenth seen once. The V and J ends lost 1 base and 11 bases respectively, with 17 bases between them. This CDR3 contains 14 residues. Germline CDR1 reads SGHTA; CDR2 reads FQGNSA. Time point reported: blood at routine non-recurrence follow-up after resection. The starting material was PBMCs, obtained at follow-up. This rearrangement joins TRBV7-2 to TRBJ1-1; D gene uncertain. The sequence was obtained from a female donor with early-stage non-small cell lung cancer. The CDR3 DNA sequence: TGTGCCAGCAGCTTAGGGCTCCCGGGAGATGCGGCTTTCTTT. Protein sequence: CASSLGLPGDAAFF. The variable domain in full, completed from reference TRBV7-2 and TRBJ1-1, reads GAGVSQSPSNKVTEKGKDVELRCDPISGHTALYWYRQSLGQGLEFLIYFQGNSAPDKSGLPSDRFSAERTGGSVSTLTIQRTQQEDSAVYLCASSLGLPGDAAFFGQGTRLTVV.